This T cell receptor (beta chain) was identified during a study of cytomegalovirus exposure and HLA in healthy donors. Study conclusions and caveats: Rarity marked most TCR sequences, yet some public TCRs occurred in many donors.

This clone has more than one count but fewer than ten. Its target is unknown. V dropped 7 bases and J dropped 5 bases, with 8 bases sitting between them. The CDR3 is 10 amino acids. Per the germline V gene, CDR1 is SQVTM and CDR2 is ANQGSEA. All the people who gave samples were healthy bone marrow donors. Primers for the PCR totalled 60 Vbeta and 13 Jbeta. Assay used: immunoSEQ multiplex PCR; TCRdb lists only in-frame clones, some missing. The sample lists over 150,000 clones, around 76% occurring once. The chain uses TRBV29-1 and TRBJ2-5, with a weak D call TRBD1 (5 bases). This receptor was taken from a man between 60 and 70 years old in good health and CMV-seronegative. The sequencing sample was made of PBMCs. CDR3 DNA sequence: TGCAGCGGGGGCGAGGAGACCCAGTACTTC. It yields the protein CSGGEETQYF.